These 14 T cell receptor beta chains originate from one sample sequenced in a study of blood T cell repertoires in COVID-19. Sequencing was performed with immunoSEQ multiplex PCR; in TCRdb, only in-frame clones are kept and a portion is missing. Of just over 200,000 clones in the sample, 60% to 85% are singletons; the top ten hold about 5.5%. Sequencing was performed on peripheral blood. These receptors all stem from a woman in her seventies with acute or convalescent COVID-19.

V usage is TRBV7-6 and J usage is TRBJ2-1; the D gene is possibly TRBD2 (7 bases). The V gene lost 5 bases and the J gene lost 2 bases, with 13 bases spanning the gap. This CDR3 is 15 amino acids long. CDR1 is SGHVS and CDR2 is FNYEAQ in the germline V gene. The CDR3, as DNA: TGTGCCAGCAGCGAGCGGGACACTGCCTACAATGAGCAGTTCTTC. Its translation is CASSERDTAYNEQFF.

The chain is built from TRBV3-1 (or the pseudogene TRBV3-2) and TRBJ2-7; 14 nucleotides align to TRBD2. The CDR3 runs 15 residues. CDR1 is LGHDT, CDR2 YNNKEL, per germline (reference sequence). The V and J ends lost 4 bases and 3 bases, in that order; junction bases with no gene match: 2. This CDR3 reads CASSRGLAGGYEQYF. The DNA of the CDR3 is TGTGCCAGCAGCCGCGGACTAGCGGGAGGCTACGAGCAGTACTTC.

The rearrangement links TRBV18 to TRBJ2-3, with D perhaps TRBD2 (6 bases). V was clipped by 0 bases and J by 5 bases, with 12 bases between them. This CDR3 spans 15 amino acids. Germline CDR1 KGHSH, CDR2 LQKENI. CDR3 residues: CASSPPSSGRDTQYF. The CDR3 nucleotides read TGTGCCAGCTCACCACCGTCTTCCGGGAGAGATACGCAGTATTTT.

The chain carries TRBV27 and TRBJ1-1, with TRBD1 matching 9 bases. Per germline, CDR1 MNHEY and CDR2 SMNVEV (reference sequence). The V segment lost 7 bases and the J segment 2 bases; nucleotides outside the gene matches: 17. This CDR3 is built from 18 residues. This CDR3 is CASTTMGQGISPNTEAFF. The CDR3 DNA is TGTGCCAGCACCACTATGGGACAGGGAATTTCCCCCAACACTGAAGCTTTCTTT.

The V gene is TRBV18, the J gene TRBJ1-4; D perhaps matches TRBD1 (6 bases). This CDR3 is 14 amino acids long. V was pared by 5 bases and J by 3 bases, with 10 bases between. Per the germline V gene, CDR1 is KGHSH and CDR2 is LQKENI. The CDR3 loop is CASSRTAANEKLFF. In nucleotides, the CDR3 is TGTGCCAGCTCAAGGACAGCCGCTAATGAAAAACTGTTTTTT. The full variable domain, in which reference TRBV18 and TRBJ1-4 provide the parts outside the CDR3, is NAGVMQNPRHLVRRRGQEARLRCSPMKGHSHVYWYRQLPEEGLKFMVYLQKENIIDESGMPKERFSAEFPKEGPSILRIQQVVRGDSAAYFCASSRTAANEKLFFGSGTQLSVL.

This chain joins TRBV7-7 and TRBJ2-1, with a tentative D call TRBD2 (5 bases). Deletions cut 0 bases from V and 7 bases from J, with 10 bases between. The CDR3 sequence is 14 residues long. Looked up from germline, CDR1 is SSHAT and CDR2 is FNYEAQ (reference sequence). The CDR3 loop is CASSLAFTGNEQFF. The CDR3 DNA is TGTGCCAGCAGCTTAGCGTTTACGGGAAATGAGCAGTTCTTC.

Only one count was recorded for this clone. V and J are TRBV11-3 and TRBJ2-1; D is unresolved. The CDR3 sequence is 13 residues long. The V and J ends lost 2 bases and 3 bases respectively, with 5 bases between them. Looked up from germline, CDR1 is SGHNT and CDR2 is YENEEA. This CDR3 reads CASSLTSYNEQFF. Here the CDR3 DNA reads TGTGCCAGCAGCTTAACAAGCTACAATGAGCAGTTCTTC.

This clone has only one observation. V gene TRBV6-5 combines with J gene TRBJ2-2, with D perhaps TRBD2 (5 bases). V was shortened by 7 bases and J by 2 bases, with 14 bases between the two germline ends. This CDR3 contains 15 residues. The germline gives CDR1 MNHEY, CDR2 SVGAGI. As DNA, the CDR3 is TGTGCCAGCACCCCCGGACTGTTAAACACCGGGGAGCTGTTTTTT. This codes for CASTPGLLNTGELFF.

This clone was detected only once. This sequence joins TRBV3-1 (or the pseudogene TRBV3-2) and TRBJ2-5; 9 bases map to TRBD2. The CDR3 has 15 amino acids. V shed 6 bases, J shed 1 base, and the junction held 6 bases outside the gene matches. Germline V gives CDR1 LGHDT, CDR2 YNNKEL (reference sequence). CDR3 protein: CASSPAAGGQETQYF. In DNA form, the CDR3 reads TGTGCCAGCAGTCCAGCAGCGGGGGGCCAAGAGACCCAGTACTTC.

The V and J genes are TRBV28 and TRBJ2-1, with D perhaps matching TRBD2 (5 bases). V was shortened by 1 base and J by 7 bases, with 14 bases between the two germline ends. The germline V gene has CDR1 MDHEN and CDR2 SYDVKM. This CDR3 is 15 amino acids long. Here the CDR3 DNA reads TGTGCCAGCAGTTTATTAGCCGGGAATCGGAATGAGCAGTTCTTC. This gives the protein CASSLLAGNRNEQFF.

The V call is TRBV27, the J call TRBJ2-5, with 11 bases aligning to TRBD2. CDR1 and CDR2 (germline): MNHEY, SMNVEV (reference sequence). The CDR3 runs to 15 residues. The trim removed 7 bases at V and 5 bases at J, leaving 9 bases unmatched. This CDR3 reads CASTISGRAGETQYF. CDR3 DNA: TGTGCCAGCACCATTAGCGGGAGGGCCGGTGAGACCCAGTACTTC.

The chain links TRBV5-1 to TRBJ1-4; D is undetermined. Germline V lookup: CDR1 SGHRS, CDR2 YFSETQ. Trimming shortened V by 4 bases and J by 5 bases, and 9 bases separated the two germline ends. This CDR3 has 13 residues. CDR3 DNA: TGCGCCAGCAGCCCTGCACGGAATGAAAAACTGTTTTTT. As protein: CASSPARNEKLFF.

The chain joins TRBV18 to TRBJ2-1; weak D call: TRBD2 (5 bases). The CDR3 extends over 13 amino acids. The germline V and J ends were trimmed by 3 bases and 4 bases, with 7 bases remaining between them. Germline V gene data show CDR1 as KGHSH and CDR2 as LQKENI. CDR3 sequence reads: CASSPGRYNEQFF. In DNA form, the CDR3 reads TGTGCCAGCTCACCGGGGAGATACAATGAGCAGTTCTTC.

In the case of this clone: In the same sample, other DNA sequences code for this CDR3. The V gene is TRBV7-7, the J gene TRBJ2-2, with TRBD1 matching 11 bases. Germline V lookup: CDR1 SSHAT, CDR2 FNYEAQ (reference sequence). The CDR3 consists of 16 residues. With V trimmed by 4 bases and J by 5 bases, 6 bases remained unmatched. CDR3 bases: TGTGCCAGCAGCTCCTCCGGGACAGGGGGAACCGGGGAGCTGTTTTTT. This encodes CASSSSGTGGTGELFF.